This T cell receptor beta chain was documented in a study of blood T cell repertoires in COVID-19. Trimming shortened V by 5 bases and J by 2 bases, and 14 bases separated the two germline ends. The CDR3 loop spans 15 amino acids. CDR1 and CDR2 (germline): MNHEY, SMNVEV (reference sequence). Repertoires were generated with immunoSEQ multiplex PCR, while TCRdb's copy carries only in-frame clones and drops some. The sample includes 120,000 or so clones, about three quarters of them seen just once. Sample: peripheral blood. This receptor was obtained from a woman in her 70s with acute or convalescent COVID-19. The chain recombines TRBV27 with TRBJ2-3; tentative D call: TRBD1 (8 bases). CDR3 nucleotide sequence: TGTGCCAGCAGTAGCGGGACAGGACCCACAGATACGCAGTATTTT. Translated: CASSSGTGPTDTQYF.